The following is a T cell receptor (beta chain) sequence with its context. The target antigen is unknown. The data are from a study of cytomegalovirus exposure and HLA in healthy donors. Study-wide background: HLA-typed donors were the source of about 85 million unique TCRs, which an early data release held. Study-level findings and limits: Data from an earlier analysis indicated that most TCR beta V segments were productive either about 87% or about 30% of the time.

Researchers ran the PCR with 60 Vbeta and 13 Jbeta primers. Under the authors' procedure: In a later analysis, the count reached 74 million or so unique TCR beta chains, with about 11 million shared. Assay: immunoSEQ multiplex PCR; the TCRdb copy retains only in-frame clones and omits some. V, J and clone size are those of that table, while D and trimming were read from the DNA. The sample yields about 200,000 clones, about 81% seen once. When sampled, the donors appeared nominally healthy, though they likely had unrecorded immune exposures. Per the germline V gene, CDR1 is MGHRA and CDR2 is YSYEKL. The CDR3 extends over 16 amino acids. J gave up 2 bases and V 4 bases, and 9 bases lay outside the gene matches.

The chain uses TRBV4-1 and TRBJ2-7; 9 bases fit TRBD2. The clonotype originates from a woman aged 40 to 55 in good health and CMV-seronegative. Sequencing was done on a sample of PBMCs. The CDR3 DNA reads as TGCGCCAGCAGCCCCGGGGCGGGGGGGTCTGCCTACGAGCAGTACTTC. This sequence encodes CASSPGAGGSAYEQYF.